These 27 T cell receptor beta chains were sequenced from one sample in a study of T cells expressing NK-cell markers. TCRdb re-called the 5' RACE reads and shows each CDR3 protein once, DNA omitted. This sample's clone table lists approximately 150,000 distinct CDR3 sequences. The sequenced sample consisted of blood T cells: a sorted CD56 or NKG2C T cell subset, CD4+ or CD8+ T cells, or bulk PBMC T cells (not recorded which). These receptors all come from a man aged 18 to 30 in good health.

This sequence joins TRBV29-1 and TRBJ2-5; lacking DNA, the TRBD2 call made by TCRdb goes unchecked. The V gene's germline CDR1 is SQVTM and CDR2 ANQGSEA. The CDR3 has 14 amino acids. The CDR3 here is CSVRLAEIQETQYF.

The V gene is TRBV12-3 or TRBV12-4, the J gene TRBJ2-3; checking the TCRdb D call of TRBD1 is not possible without DNA. The CDR3 is 21 residues long. CDR3 sequence: CASSFDPLAGSNGVWPDTQYF.

The chain combines TRBV29-1 with TRBJ2-1; absent DNA, TCRdb's TRBD1 call cannot be checked. This CDR3 is built from 15 residues. The germline CDR1 and CDR2 sequences are SQVTM and ANQGSEA. The CDR3 loop reads CSVEGGQGLYNEQFF.

The chain couples TRBV7-9 to TRBJ1-2. The V gene's germline CDR1 is SEHNR and CDR2 FQNEAQ (reference sequence). This CDR3 has 16 amino acids. The CDR3 reads CASSTRDPEANYGYTF.

J is TRBJ2-1 and V is TRBV4-3. This CDR3 is built from 12 residues. The germline V gene encodes CDR1 LGHNA and CDR2 YSLEER. The CDR3 protein is CASSHSYNEQFF.

CDR3 sequence: CASSLSGTSTDTQYF. V is TRBV5-1 and J is TRBJ2-3; TCRdb proposes TRBD2, but this gene call is untestable without DNA. The CDR3 extends over 15 amino acids. The germline gives CDR1 SGHRS, CDR2 YFSETQ.

The chain combines TRBV30 with TRBJ2-2. This CDR3 comprises 15 residues. Germline values: CDR1 GTSNPN, CDR2 SVGIG (reference sequence). The CDR3 is CAWSVIGGSTGELFF.

This chain uses TRBV14 with TRBJ2-5; the TCRdb call, TRBD2, lacks DNA for checking. Per germline, CDR1 SGHDN and CDR2 FVKESK. The CDR3 contains 14 residues. CDR3 in amino acids: CASSQAGRKETQYF.

The chain recombines TRBV28 with TRBJ1-1; TCRdb's D call of TRBD1 is untestable without DNA. Germline assignment: CDR1 MDHEN and CDR2 SYDVKM. The CDR3 is made up of 14 amino acids. CDR3 in amino acids: CASSQQGMNTEAFF.

CDR3 protein: CASSQEGPVYNEQFF. The J gene is TRBJ2-1, the V gene TRBV4-1; TCRdb picks TRBD1, but there is no DNA to check that call. Germline assignment: CDR1 MGHRA and CDR2 YSYEKL. CDR3 length: 15 residues.

This chain links TRBV20-1 with TRBJ2-7; without DNA, the TCRdb call of TRBD1 cannot be checked. This CDR3 is built from 17 residues. The germline CDR1 and CDR2 sequences are DFQATT and SNEGSKA (reference sequence). The CDR3 here is CSASLFEHRGPTYEQYF.

The chain is built from TRBV20-1 and TRBJ2-7. This CDR3 has 14 amino acids. Germline V gene sequence: CDR1 DFQATT, CDR2 SNEGSKA (reference sequence). CDR3 in amino acids: CSAPYSGRAYEQYF.

V usage is TRBV9 and J usage is TRBJ2-7; TCRdb gives TRBD2 as the D gene, but with no DNA this cannot be confirmed. Germline V lookup: CDR1 SGDLS, CDR2 YYNGEE. The CDR3 spans 16 residues. The CDR3 protein is CASSPKATSGHYEQYF.

V usage is TRBV28 and J usage is TRBJ2-6; TCRdb lists TRBD1, though no DNA is available to test this call. The CDR3 loop spans 16 amino acids. Germline V lookup: CDR1 MDHEN, CDR2 SYDVKM. The chain's CDR3 is CASSLKTGVRANVLTF.

This rearrangement joins TRBV5-5 to TRBJ2-7; TCRdb indicates TRBD2, and absent DNA this call remains unverified. Per the germline V gene, CDR1 is SGHKS and CDR2 is YYEKEE (reference sequence). The CDR3 has 12 residues. The CDR3: CASSLSPSGWYF.

The chain joins TRBV7-6 to TRBJ1-1; TCRdb picks TRBD1, but there is no DNA to check that call. There are 15 residues in the CDR3. Germline V lookup: CDR1 SGHVS, CDR2 FNYEAQ. The CDR3 is CASSFTLGDLSEAFF.

The rearrangement joins TRBV7-2 to TRBJ2-7; TCRdb's D gene call, TRBD1, goes unchecked for lack of DNA. Germline CDR1 SGHTA, CDR2 FQGNSA. The CDR3 contains 13 residues. Here the CDR3 reads CASSQGLGYEQYF.

The chain has TRBV29-1 and TRBJ2-1; lacking DNA, the TRBD2 call made by TCRdb goes unchecked. This CDR3 is 16 amino acids long. Germline CDR1 SQVTM, CDR2 ANQGSEA. CDR3 residues: CSVVLAGPESYNEQFF.

V usage is TRBV11-2 and J usage is TRBJ2-5; no DNA is available, so the TRBD2 call from TCRdb remains unchecked. The V gene's germline CDR1 is SGHAT and CDR2 FQNNGV. The CDR3 consists of 13 residues. CDR3: CASSLAGPETQYF.

This chain connects TRBV29-1 to TRBJ2-5; TCRdb's D gene call, TRBD2, goes unchecked for lack of DNA. The CDR3 loop spans 14 amino acids. The germline gives CDR1 SQVTM, CDR2 ANQGSEA. The CDR3 loop is CSVEGTPRKETQYF.

The V gene is TRBV12-3 or TRBV12-4, the J gene TRBJ1-1. The CDR3 loop spans 14 amino acids. The CDR3 protein is CASSPESQGPRAFF.

This chain links TRBV27 with TRBJ2-1; TCRdb reports TRBD2, a call that lacks DNA to check it against. The CDR3 runs 16 residues. The germline gives CDR1 MNHEY, CDR2 SMNVEV (reference sequence). This chain's CDR3 is CASSRPLGQGGSEQFF.

The gene calls are TRBV15 and TRBJ1-2; TCRdb indicates TRBD1, and absent DNA this call remains unverified. Germline V lookup: CDR1 LNHNV, CDR2 YYDKDF (reference sequence). The CDR3 contains 17 residues. The CDR3 sequence: CATSRGFPGTQNYGYTF.

The J gene is TRBJ2-1, the V gene TRBV25-1; TCRdb's D call of TRBD2 is untestable without DNA. Germline values: CDR1 MGHDK, CDR2 SYGVNS. The CDR3 sequence is 17 residues long. CDR3 loop: CASSEIGTSGRYNEQFF.

The gene calls are TRBV4-1 and TRBJ1-5; checking the TCRdb D call of TRBD1 is not possible without DNA. The CDR3 totals 15 residues. Looked up from germline, CDR1 is MGHRA and CDR2 is YSYEKL. The CDR3 region is CASSQGAGAGQPQHF.

The chain combines TRBV6-5 with TRBJ1-5. The CDR3 is 15 amino acids. The germline V gene has CDR1 MNHEY and CDR2 SVGAGI. The CDR3: CASSHTWNSNQPQHF.

The chain has TRBV11-2 and TRBJ1-6. The germline V gene has CDR1 SGHAT and CDR2 FQNNGV. This CDR3 is 13 amino acids long. The chain's CDR3 is CASSMGSNSPLHF.